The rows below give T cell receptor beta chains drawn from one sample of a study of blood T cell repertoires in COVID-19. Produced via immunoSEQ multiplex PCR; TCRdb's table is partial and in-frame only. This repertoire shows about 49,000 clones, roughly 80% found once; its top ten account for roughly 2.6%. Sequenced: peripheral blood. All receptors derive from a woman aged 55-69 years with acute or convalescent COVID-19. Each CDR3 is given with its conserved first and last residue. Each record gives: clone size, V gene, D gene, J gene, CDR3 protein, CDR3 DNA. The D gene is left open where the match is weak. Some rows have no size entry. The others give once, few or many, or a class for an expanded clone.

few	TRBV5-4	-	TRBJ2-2	CASSHDDRPGETGELFF	TGTGCCAGCAGCCACGACGATAGGCCGGGGGAAACCGGGGAGCTGTTTTTT
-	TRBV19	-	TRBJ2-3	CASSTLLGTDTQYF	TGTGCCAGTAGTACCTTACTAGGCACAGATACGCAGTATTTT
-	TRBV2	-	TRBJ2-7	CASSEDSIYEQYF	TGTGCCAGCAGTGAGGACAGTATCTACGAGCAGTACTTC
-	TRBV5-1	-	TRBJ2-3	CASSLDAAGTDTQYF	TGCGCCAGCAGCTTGGATGCGGCCGGCACAGATACGCAGTATTTT
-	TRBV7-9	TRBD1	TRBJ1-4	CASSRDRENEKLFF	TGTGCCAGCAGCCGGGACAGGGAAAATGAAAAACTGTTTTTT
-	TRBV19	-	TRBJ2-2	CASSAFHPGSKAKTNTGELFF	TGTGCCAGTAGTGCATTTCACCCGGGATCGAAAGCGAAAACGAACACCGGGGAGCTGTTTTTT
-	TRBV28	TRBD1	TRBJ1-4	CASKMADRGFEKLFF	TGTGCCAGCAAAATGGCGGACAGGGGTTTTGAAAAACTGTTTTTT
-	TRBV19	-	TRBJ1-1	CASSADRGFEAFF	TGTGCCAGTAGTGCCGACAGAGGTTTTGAAGCTTTCTTT
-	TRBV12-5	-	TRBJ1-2	CASGLETDYGYTF	TGTGCTAGTGGTTTGGAGACAGACTATGGCTACACCTTC
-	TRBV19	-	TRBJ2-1	CASSPGTNIKGQEQFF	TGTGCCAGTAGCCCCGGGACCAACATAAAAGGACAGGAGCAGTTCTTC
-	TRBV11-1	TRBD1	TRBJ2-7	CASSSQAGGDEQYF	TGTGCCAGCAGCTCCCAGGCAGGGGGCGACGAGCAGTACTTC
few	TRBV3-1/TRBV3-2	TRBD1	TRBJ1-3	CASSPRDREDTIYF	TGTGCCAGCAGCCCCCGGGACAGGGAGGACACCATATATTTT
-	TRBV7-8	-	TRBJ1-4	CASSYRATNEKLFF	TGTGCCAGCAGCTACAGAGCAACTAATGAAAAACTGTTTTTT